These T cell receptor delta chains were read from a single sample in a study of Vδ1+ human thymocytes. TCRdb reanalysed the multiplex PCR reads via CATT. The data contain 20,000 to 25,000 delta-chain clones, over 7% of them singletons. Material for sequencing was Vdelta1+ gamma-delta thymocytes from the thymus. These receptors came from a child under two years old who had congenital heart surgery. Each CDR3 is given with its conserved first and last residue. The D gene is left open where the match is weak. Only some rows state a clone size, as once, few, many or a class for expanded clones.

TRDV1	NA	TRDJ1	few	CALGEFSHGSPKLIF	TGTGCTCTTGGGGAATTCTCCCACGGTAGTCCTAAACTCATCTTT
TRDV1	TRDD3	TRDJ1	few	CALGELGSLGDTQITLIF	TGTGCTCTTGGGGAACTAGGGTCCCTGGGGGATACGCAGATAACACTCATCTTT
TRDV1	TRDD3	TRDJ1	few	CALGGPIPTWGIRDTDKLIF	TGTGCTCTTGGGGGACCCATTCCTACCTGGGGGATACGGGACACCGATAAACTCATCTTT
TRDV1	TRDD3	TRDJ1	medium-sized	CALGNRAGEYWGIGYTDKLIF	TGTGCTCTTGGGAACAGGGCCGGCGAGTACTGGGGGATCGGGTACACCGATAAACTCATCTTT
TRDV2	TRDD3	TRDJ3	NA	CACDTVGDTWDTRQMFF	TGTGCCTGTGACACCGTAGGGGATACCTGGGACACCCGACAGATGTTTTTC
TRDV1	NA	TRDJ1	NA	CALGEIYRVTDKLIF	TGTGCTCTTGGGGAAATATATCGCGTCACCGATAAACTCATCTTT
TRDV1	TRDD3	TRDJ1	NA	CALGELTHLGDIWTDKLIF	TGTGCTCTTGGGGAACTTACTCATCTGGGGGATATTTGGACCGATAAACTCATCTTT
TRDV1	TRDD3	TRDJ1	few	CALGELASMGDTHTFLTF	TGTGCTCTTGGGGAATTGGCATCCATGGGGGATACGCACACTTTTTTGACATTT
TRDV1	TRDD3	TRDJ1	few	CALGEAATTGFWGTLKYTDKLIF	TGTGCTCTTGGGGAAGCTGCCACGACGGGTTTCTGGGGGACGCTAAAGTACACCGATAAACTCATCTTT
TRDV1	TRDD3	TRDJ1	NA	CALGEPATGGYGRPDKLIF	TGTGCTCTTGGGGAACCCGCTACTGGGGGATATGGGAGGCCCGATAAACTCATCTTT
TRDV1	NA	TRDJ1	few	CALGELNRSRAGPHPYTDKLIF	TGTGCTCTTGGGGAACTCAACAGATCGAGGGCGGGGCCCCACCCGTACACCGATAAACTCATCTTT
TRDV1	TRDD3	TRDJ1	NA	CALGVPPFPCTGGACFTDKLIF	TGTGCTCTTGGGGTCCCACCCTTCCCCTGTACTGGGGGAGCCTGTTTCACCGATAAACTCATCTTT
TRDV1	TRDD2	TRDJ1	NA	CALGDRFLRRNWVIHTDKLIF	TGTGCTCTTGGGGACCGCTTCCTACGAAGGAACTGGGTGATCCACACCGATAAACTCATCTTT
TRDV1	NA	TRDJ1	NA	CALGETFELYTDKLIF	TGTGCTCTTGGGGAAACTTTCGAGCTCTACACCGATAAACTCATATTT
TRDV1	TRDD3	TRDJ1	few	CALEEPDWGTDKLIF	TGTGCTCTTGAGGAACCCGACTGGGGCACCGATAAACTCATCTTT
TRDV1	TRDD3	TRDJ2	NA	CALVNSLLGDRLTLTAQLFF	TGTGCTCTTGTAAATTCGTTACTGGGGGATAGGCTTACTTTGACAGCACAACTCTTCTTT
TRDV2	TRDD3	TRDJ1	few	CACDRADWGIFRPDKLIF	TGTGCCTGTGACCGCGCGGACTGGGGGATATTTCGTCCCGATAAACTCATCTTT
TRDV1	TRDD3	TRDJ2	few	CALGELVPDSGYWGITSPLTAQLFF	TGTGCTCTTGGGGAACTAGTTCCTGACTCGGGGTACTGGGGGATTACCTCCCCTTTGACAGCACAACTCTTCTTT
TRDV2	TRDD3	TRDJ1	medium-sized	CACDPVTGGEYTDKLIF	TGTGCCTGTGACCCTGTTACTGGGGGAGAATACACCGATAAACTCATCTTT
TRDV1	NA	TRDJ1	NA	CALGEHLGTHTDKLIF	TGTGCTCTTGGGGAACACCTCGGGACGCACACCGATAAACTCATCTTT
TRDV1	TRDD3	TRDJ1	NA	CALGEPTGGYTDKLIF	TGTGCTCTTGGGGAACCCACTGGGGGGTACACCGATAAACTCATCTTT
TRDV1	NA	TRDJ1	NA	CALGEADARGERYTDKLIF	TGTGCTCTTGGGGAAGCCGACGCTAGGGGGGAAAGGTACACCGATAAACTCATCTTT
TRDV1	TRDD3	TRDJ1	few	CALGGGTFLGDTYTDKLIF	TGTGCTCTTGGGGGGGGGACCTTCCTGGGGGATACGTACACCGATAAACTCATCTTT
TRDV1	TRDD2	TRDJ1	few	CALGNQTRRPTFLRERFDKLIF	TGTGCTCTTGGGAACCAAACCCGAAGACCCACCTTCCTACGTGAGAGATTTGATAAACTCATCTTT
TRDV1	NA	TRDJ1	few	CALGERGTTKGPRGKLIF	TGTGCTCTTGGGGAAAGGGGTACTACGAAGGGACCAAGGGGTAAACTCATCTTT
TRDV1	NA	TRDJ1	NA	CALGVFTAYYTGGTDKLIF	TGTGCTCTTGGGGTGTTCACGGCCTACTATACGGGAGGCACCGATAAACTCATCTTT
TRDV1	TRDD3	TRDJ1	few	CALGEQGCQAGGRYTDKLIF	TGTGCTCTTGGGGAACAGGGGTGTCAGGCTGGGGGACGATACACCGATAAACTCATCTTT
TRDV1	TRDD3	TRDJ1	NA	CALGGIIHSYWGILGTDKLIF	TGTGCCCTTGGGGGGATAATTCATTCCTACTGGGGGATACTAGGCACCGATAAACTCATCTTT
TRDV1	TRDD2	TRDJ2	NA	CALGGTFLRLPLAQLFF	TGTGCTCTTGGGGGGACCTTCCTACGCCTTCCCCTAGCACAACTCTTCTTT
TRDV1	TRDD3	TRDJ1	NA	CALGELGFPTGGLYTDKLIF	TGTGCTCTTGGGGAACTCGGCTTCCCGACTGGGGGTTTATACACCGATAAACTCATCTTT
TRDV1	TRDD3	TRDJ1	NA	CALGDHIRYWGIYTDKLIF	TGTGCTCTTGGGGATCACATACGATACTGGGGGATATACACCGATAAACTCATCTTT
TRDV1	TRDD3	TRDJ2	few	CALGEGRVGLGVMAAQLFF	TGTGCTCTTGGGGAAGGACGAGTGGGGCTGGGGGTTATGGCAGCACAACTCTTCTTT
TRDV1	TRDD3	TRDJ1	few	CALGENKPSHFTGVYWGPTDKLIF	TGTGCTCTTGGGGAAAATAAGCCTTCTCATTTTACCGGGGTTTACTGGGGACCAACCGATAAACTCATCTTT
TRDV1	TRDD2	TRDJ1	NA	CALGDLYFLRDWAYTDKLIF	TGTGCTCTTGGGGACCTATACTTCCTACGGGACTGGGCGTACACCGATAAACTCATCTTT
TRDV1	NA	TRDJ1	NA	CALLGMGTDKLIF	TGTGCTCTGTTAGGCATGGGCACCGATAAACTCATCTTT
TRDV1	NA	TRDJ1	few	CALGGLRKGGYSPYTDKLIF	TGTGCTCTTGGGGGCCTTCGAAAGGGGGGTTACTCCCCGTACACCGATAAACTCATCTTT
TRDV1	NA	TRDJ1	NA	CALGTSFLLRTGGWPSDKLIF	TGTGCTCTTGGGACCTCCTTCCTACTTCGTACTGGGGGATGGCCGAGCGATAAACTCATCTTT
TRDV1	TRDD3	TRDJ1	few	CALGEPPGGCTDKLIF	TGTGCTCTTGGGGAACCCCCTGGGGGATGCACCGATAAACTCATCTTT
TRDV1	TRDD3	TRDJ1	NA	CALGLPFLRELGDTPYTDKLIF	TGTGCTCTTGGGCTCCCCTTCCTACGGGAACTGGGGGATACGCCGTACACCGATAAACTCATCTTT
TRDV1	TRDD3	TRDJ1	few	CALGELGLLGMLYTDKLIF	TGTGCTCTTGGGGAACTTGGCCTACTGGGGATGCTCTACACCGATAAACTCATCTTT
TRDV1	NA	TRDJ1	few	CALGENGAYLPAYTDKLIF	TGTGCTCTTGGGGAAAATGGGGCCTACCTTCCCGCGTACACCGATAAACTCATCTTT
TRDV1	TRDD3	TRDJ1	few	CALGETDPFPPGGSDKLIF	TGCGCTCTTGGGGAAACCGATCCTTTCCCCCCTGGGGGTTCCGATAAACTCATCTTT
TRDV1	TRDD2	TRDJ1	NA	CALGELRPSYLRLSTLYTDKLIF	TGTGCTCTTGGGGAACTAAGGCCTTCCTACCTCCGACTGTCTACCCTGTACACCGATAAACTCATCTTT
TRDV2	NA	TRDJ1	medium-sized	CACDTGGEEGKLIF	TGTGCCTGTGACACCGGAGGAGAGGAGGGTAAACTCATCTTT
TRDV1	NA	TRDJ1	few	CALGELPTSLLGNTGGEPYTDKLIF	TGTGCTCTTGGGGAACTTCCTACGTCTTTGCTGGGTAATACCGGGGGAGAGCCTTACACCGATAAACTCATCTTT
TRDV1	TRDD3	TRDJ1	NA	CALGEQYPLLLGLDKWYTDKLIF	TGTGCTCTTGGGGAACAATACCCCTTACTACTGGGGCTAGATAAATGGTACACCGATAAACTCATCTTT
TRDV1	TRDD3	TRDJ2	NA	CAIGYGGRGYATAQLFF	TGTGCTATTGGCTACGGAGGCCGGGGATACGCGACAGCACAACTCTTCTTT
TRDV2	NA	TRDJ3	medium-sized	CACDTGGHSSWDTRQMFF	TGTGCCTGTGACACCGGAGGTCACAGCTCCTGGGACACCCGACAGATGTTTTTC
TRDV1	NA	TRDJ1	few	CALGRFFYTDKLIF	TGTGCTCTTGGGAGGTTTTTTTACACCGATAAACTCATCTTT
TRDV1	TRDD3	TRDJ1	NA	CALGELGLPFYWGRPYTDKLIF	TGTGCTCTTGGGGAACTTGGGCTACCCTTTTACTGGGGGAGGCCGTACACCGATAAACTCATCTTT
TRDV1	TRDD3	TRDJ1	few	CALGEHLHDLGDTTDKLIF	TGTGCTCTTGGGGAACACCTACACGACCTGGGGGATACAACCGATAAACTCATCTTT
TRDV1	TRDD3	TRDJ1	NA	CALGEPQGSPKGGYAPLLIF	TGTGCTCTTGGGGAACCGCAGGGGAGTCCTAAAGGGGGATACGCGCCCTTACTCATCTTT
TRDV1	TRDD2	TRDJ1	NA	CALGEGTFLWSLGQFTDKLIF	TGTGCTCTTGGGGAGGGAACCTTCCTATGGTCGCTGGGCCAGTTCACCGATAAACTCATCTTT
TRDV1	NA	TRDJ1	NA	CALGELGGRYTDKLIF	TGTGCTCTTGGGGAACTAGGGGGACGGTACACCGATAAACTCATCTTT
TRDV1	NA	TRDJ1	few	CALGERLPNPLGYTDKLIF	TGTGCTCTTGGGGAACGGCTTCCTAATCCACTGGGGTACACCGATAAACTCATCTTT
TRDV1	TRDD3	TRDJ1	few	CALGEPLYSYLGDTWTDKLIF	TGTGCTCTTGGGGAACCTCTTTATTCCTACCTGGGGGATACTTGGACCGATAAACTCATCTTT
TRDV1	TRDD3	TRDJ1	few	CALGETPSPYWGGALTDKLIF	TGTGCTCTTGGGGAAACGCCTTCCCCCTACTGGGGGGGAGCTCTGACCGATAAACTCATCTTT